The clone carrying this T cell receptor beta chain was counted at least ten times. Its antigen is unidentified. At one end, the junction sequence differs from germline, possibly due to a read error. The germline V gene encodes CDR1 SGHRS and CDR2 YFSETQ. This CDR3 comprises 13 residues. In TCRdb, the 5' RACE reads were re-called with MiXCR into one record per CDR3 protein. Of over 450,000 distinct CDR3 sequences listed, roughly 22% are singletons. The data are from a study of T-cell memory formation after mild COVID-19. General study findings and limits: Day 15 to 85 contracting clones showed balanced CD4/CD8; later expanders leaned CD4+.

The V gene is TRBV5-1, the J gene TRBJ2-7, with D perhaps being TRBD1 or TRBD2 (7 bases each). The clonotype comes from an adult woman who had mild COVID-19 (a few samples of this study predate the infection). Cell type and time point are not known. Sequenced material: PBMCs or a T cell subset sorted from them (not recorded which). CDR3 DNA: TGTGCCAGCAGTTTAGGCCAGGGGGGGGAGCAGTACTTC. As protein: CASSLGQGGEQYF.